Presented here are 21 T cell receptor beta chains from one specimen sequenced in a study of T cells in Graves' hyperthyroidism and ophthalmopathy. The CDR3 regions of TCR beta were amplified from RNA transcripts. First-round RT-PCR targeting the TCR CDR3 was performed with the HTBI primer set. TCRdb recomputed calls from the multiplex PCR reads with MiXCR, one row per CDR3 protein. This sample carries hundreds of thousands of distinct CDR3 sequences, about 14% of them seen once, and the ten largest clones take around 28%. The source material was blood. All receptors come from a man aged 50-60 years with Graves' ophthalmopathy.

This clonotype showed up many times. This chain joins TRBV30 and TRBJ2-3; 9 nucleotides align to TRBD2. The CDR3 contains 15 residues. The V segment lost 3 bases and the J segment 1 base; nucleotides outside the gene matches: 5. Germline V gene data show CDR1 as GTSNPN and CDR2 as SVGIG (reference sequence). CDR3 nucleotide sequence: TGTGCCTGGAGAGCTAGCGGGATGGGCACAGATACGCAGTATTTT. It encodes CAWRASGMGTDTQYF. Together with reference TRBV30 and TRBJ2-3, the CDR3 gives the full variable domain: SQTIHQWPATLVQPVGSPLSLECTVEGTSNPNLYWYRQAAGRGLQLLFYSVGIGQISSEVPQNLSASRPQDRQFILSSKKLLLSDSGFYLCAWRASGMGTDTQYFGPGTRLTVL.

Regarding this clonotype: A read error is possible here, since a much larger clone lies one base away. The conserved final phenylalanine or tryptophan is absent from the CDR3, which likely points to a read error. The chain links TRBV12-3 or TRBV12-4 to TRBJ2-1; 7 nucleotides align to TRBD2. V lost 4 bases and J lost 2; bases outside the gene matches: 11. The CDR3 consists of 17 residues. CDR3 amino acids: CASSYVPLADPYNEQFL. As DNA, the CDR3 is TGTGCCAGCAGTTATGTACCGCTAGCGGACCCCTACAATGAGCAGTTCCTC.

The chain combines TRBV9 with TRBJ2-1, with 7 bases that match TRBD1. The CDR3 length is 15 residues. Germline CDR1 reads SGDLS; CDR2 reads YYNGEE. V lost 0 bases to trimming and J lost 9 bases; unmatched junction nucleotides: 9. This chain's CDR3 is CASSVGYRDSGEQFF. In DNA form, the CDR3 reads TGTGCCAGCAGCGTAGGATACCGGGACAGTGGTGAGCAGTTCTTC.

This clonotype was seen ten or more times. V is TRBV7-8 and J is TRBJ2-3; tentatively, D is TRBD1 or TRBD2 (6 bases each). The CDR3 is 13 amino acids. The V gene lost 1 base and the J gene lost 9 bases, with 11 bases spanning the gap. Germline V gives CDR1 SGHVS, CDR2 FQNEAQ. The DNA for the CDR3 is TGTGCCAGCAGCTTAGACAGAGGGGGGACGCAGTATTTT. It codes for CASSLDRGGTQYF.

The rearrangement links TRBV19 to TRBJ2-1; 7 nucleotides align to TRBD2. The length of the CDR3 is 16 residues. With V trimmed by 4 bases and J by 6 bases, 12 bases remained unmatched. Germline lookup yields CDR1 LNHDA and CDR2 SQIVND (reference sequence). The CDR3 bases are TGTGCCAGTAGTAGATCCGGGGGTTCGGGAGGCAATGAGCAGTTCTTC. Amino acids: CASSRSGGSGGNEQFF.

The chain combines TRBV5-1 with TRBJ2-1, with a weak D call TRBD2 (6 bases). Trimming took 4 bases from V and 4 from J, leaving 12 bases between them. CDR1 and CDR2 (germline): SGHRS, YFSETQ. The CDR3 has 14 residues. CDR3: CASSPIAGYNEQFF. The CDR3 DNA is TGCGCCAGCAGCCCTATCGCGGGGTACAATGAGCAGTTCTTC.

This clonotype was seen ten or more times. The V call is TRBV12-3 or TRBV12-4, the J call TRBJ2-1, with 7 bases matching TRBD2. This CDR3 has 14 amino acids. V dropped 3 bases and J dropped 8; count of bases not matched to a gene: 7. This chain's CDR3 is CASSFGGGKDEQFF. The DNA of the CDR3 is TGTGCCAGCAGTTTTGGGGGAGGGAAGGATGAGCAGTTCTTC.

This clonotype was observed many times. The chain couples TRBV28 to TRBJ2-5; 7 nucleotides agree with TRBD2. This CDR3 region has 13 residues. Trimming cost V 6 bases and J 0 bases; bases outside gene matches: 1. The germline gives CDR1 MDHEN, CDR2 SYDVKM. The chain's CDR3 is CASRGGNQETQYF. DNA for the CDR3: TGTGCCAGCAGGGGGGGGAACCAAGAGACCCAGTACTTC.

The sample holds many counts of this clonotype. CDR3 amino acids: CASSTGPGNQPQHF. The DNA of the CDR3 is TGTGCCAGCAGCACGGGACCCGGAAATCAGCCCCAGCATTTT. J is TRBJ1-5 and V is TRBV13; maybe TRBD1 (5 bases). The germline V gene has CDR1 PRHDT and CDR2 FYEKMQ (reference sequence). Trimming removed 5 bases at V and 4 bases at J, with 12 bases between. The CDR3 contains 14 residues.

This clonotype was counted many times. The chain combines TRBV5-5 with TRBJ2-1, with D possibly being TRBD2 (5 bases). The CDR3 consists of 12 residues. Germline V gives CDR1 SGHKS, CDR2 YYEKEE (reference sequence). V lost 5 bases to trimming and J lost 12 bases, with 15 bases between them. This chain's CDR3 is CASSYPGYWQFF. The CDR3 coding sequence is TGTGCCAGCAGTTATCCGGGGTATTGGCAGTTCTTC.

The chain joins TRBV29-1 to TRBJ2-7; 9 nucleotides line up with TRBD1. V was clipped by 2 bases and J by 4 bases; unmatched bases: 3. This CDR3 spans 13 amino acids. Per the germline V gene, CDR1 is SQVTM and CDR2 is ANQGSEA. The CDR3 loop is CSVEWDRDYEQYF. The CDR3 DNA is TGCAGCGTTGAATGGGACAGGGATTACGAGCAGTACTTC.

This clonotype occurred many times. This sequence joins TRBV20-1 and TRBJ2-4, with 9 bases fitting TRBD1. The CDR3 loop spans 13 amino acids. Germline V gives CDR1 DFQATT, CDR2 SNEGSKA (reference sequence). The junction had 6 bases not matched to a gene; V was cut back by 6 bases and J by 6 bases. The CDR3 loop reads CSAAGTGSNIQYF. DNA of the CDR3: TGCAGTGCAGCGGGGACAGGGTCAAACATTCAGTACTTC.

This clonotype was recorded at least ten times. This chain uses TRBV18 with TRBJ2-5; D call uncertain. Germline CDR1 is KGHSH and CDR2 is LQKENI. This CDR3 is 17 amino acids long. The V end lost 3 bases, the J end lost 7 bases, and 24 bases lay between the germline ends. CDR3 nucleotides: TGTGCCAGCTCACCTGCCGCGGACCCTGGCCAGTTGGGGACCCAGTACTTC. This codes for CASSPAADPGQLGTQYF.

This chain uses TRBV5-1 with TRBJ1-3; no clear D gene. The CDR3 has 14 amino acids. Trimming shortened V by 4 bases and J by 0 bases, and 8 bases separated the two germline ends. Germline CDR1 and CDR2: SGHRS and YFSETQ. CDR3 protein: CASSPPDSGNTIYF. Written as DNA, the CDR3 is TGCGCCAGCAGCCCTCCTGACTCTGGAAACACCATATATTTT. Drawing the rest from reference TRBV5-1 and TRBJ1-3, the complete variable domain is KAGVTQTPRYLIKTRGQQVTLSCSPISGHRSVSWYQQTPGQGLQFLFEYFSETQRNKGNFPGRFSGRQFSNSRSEMNVSTLELGDSALYLCASSPPDSGNTIYFGEGSWLTVV.

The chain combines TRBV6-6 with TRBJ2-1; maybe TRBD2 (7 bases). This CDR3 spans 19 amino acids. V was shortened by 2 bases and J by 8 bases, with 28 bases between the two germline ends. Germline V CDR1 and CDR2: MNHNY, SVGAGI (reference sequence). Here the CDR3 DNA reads TGTGCCAGCAGTTACGAGGGGGGGGCTGTGGCGGGAGCATGGGATGAGCAGTTCTTC. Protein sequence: CASSYEGGAVAGAWDEQFF.

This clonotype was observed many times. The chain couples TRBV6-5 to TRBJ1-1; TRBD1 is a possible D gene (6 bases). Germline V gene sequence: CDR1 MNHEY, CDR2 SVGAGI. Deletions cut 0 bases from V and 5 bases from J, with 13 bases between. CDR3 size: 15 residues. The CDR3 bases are TGTGCCAGCAGTTACTCCCCAGGGGTCGGGACTGAAGCTTTCTTT. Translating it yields CASSYSPGVGTEAFF.

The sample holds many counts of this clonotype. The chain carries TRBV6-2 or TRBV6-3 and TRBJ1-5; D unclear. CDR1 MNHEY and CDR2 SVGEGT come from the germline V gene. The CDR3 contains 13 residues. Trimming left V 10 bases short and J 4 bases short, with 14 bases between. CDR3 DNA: TGTGCCACGACCCTAGTCCGTAATCAGCCCCAGCATTTT. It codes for CATTLVRNQPQHF.

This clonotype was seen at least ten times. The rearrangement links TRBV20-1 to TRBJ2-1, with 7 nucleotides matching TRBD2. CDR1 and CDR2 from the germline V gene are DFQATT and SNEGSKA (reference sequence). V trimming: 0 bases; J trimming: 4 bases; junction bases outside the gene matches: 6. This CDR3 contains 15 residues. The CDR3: CSAREWASGYNEQFF. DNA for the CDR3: TGCAGTGCTAGAGAGTGGGCTAGCGGATACAATGAGCAGTTCTTC.

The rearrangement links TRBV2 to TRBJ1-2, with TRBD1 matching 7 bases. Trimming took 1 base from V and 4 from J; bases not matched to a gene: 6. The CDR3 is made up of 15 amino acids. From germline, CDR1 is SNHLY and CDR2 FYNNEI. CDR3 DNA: TGTGCCAGCAGTGAAGATCGGGCAGGGGGCTATGGCTACACCTTC. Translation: CASSEDRAGGYGYTF.

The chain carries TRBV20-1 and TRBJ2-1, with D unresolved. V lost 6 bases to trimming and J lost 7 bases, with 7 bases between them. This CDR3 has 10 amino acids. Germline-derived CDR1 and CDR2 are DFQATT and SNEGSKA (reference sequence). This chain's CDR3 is CSAWANEQFF. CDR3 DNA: TGCAGTGCCTGGGCAAATGAGCAGTTCTTC.

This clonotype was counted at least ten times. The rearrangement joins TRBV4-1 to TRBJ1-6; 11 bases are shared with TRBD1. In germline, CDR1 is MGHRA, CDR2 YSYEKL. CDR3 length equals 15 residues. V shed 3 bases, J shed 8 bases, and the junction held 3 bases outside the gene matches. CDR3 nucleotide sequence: TGCGCCAGCAGCCAGGGACAGGGGGTGGATTCACCCCTCCACTTT. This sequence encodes CASSQGQGVDSPLHF.